Given below is one T cell receptor (beta chain) in context. What antigen it recognizes has not been identified. One base away lies a much larger clone, so this may be a sequencing read error. CDR1 and CDR2 were assigned from the germline V gene as MDHEN and SYDVKM. Trimming takes 6 bases off V and 5 bases off J; junction bases not matched to a gene: 4. Inclusive of the bounding cysteine and phenylalanine, the CDR3 is 14 residues long. Of all the DNA, just the CDR3 is kept, 42 bases in frame from base 1. Ophthalmopathy patients had moderately to severely active disease, with a Clinical Activity Score of 3 or more, a NOSPECS grade of 4 or more, and a disease duration of less than 3 months. Any patient with an uncontrolled infection, another autoimmune disease, pregnancy or lactation was excluded. Diagnoses were based on clinical symptoms, serum thyroxine and TRAb, thyroid ultrasound and orbital computed tomography. PBMCs were isolated from approximately 10 ml of fresh peripheral blood by Ficoll-Paque density gradient centrifugation. Total RNA was extracted using Trizol reagent, and RNA quality was assessed on an Agilent 2100 Bioanalyzer.

The data stem from a study of T cells in Graves' hyperthyroidism and ophthalmopathy (dated by TCRdb to 2018 to 2020). With respect to the entire study: Peripheral blood samples were taken at initial diagnosis, before any treatment was given. To identify TCR V-J signatures that set the groups apart, the researchers used a discovery cohort of 90 to 100 patients, made up of 43 with Graves' ophthalmopathy and around 58 with stable Graves' hyperthyroidism. An independent validation cohort of under 20 hyperthyroidism patients and 17 patients who later progressed to ophthalmopathy tested prospective prediction of ophthalmopathy. The 100 discovery patients were divided at random into training and test sets in a 7:3 ratio. In several Graves' hyperthyroidism patients, the study also compared T-cell repertoires from thyroid tissue with T-cell repertoires from blood. Following sampling, methimazole starting at 30 mg daily was given to hyperthyroidism patients, and high-dose intravenous methylprednisolone was given to ophthalmopathy patients. The paper describes TCR Vbeta CDR3 sequencing of 135 peripheral blood samples, made up of fewer than 50 ophthalmopathy patients, roughly 75 hyperthyroidism patients and 17 progressor patients.

Summary of the overall study and its limitations: Ophthalmopathy was separated from stable hyperthyroidism by a 13 V-J signature model, with approximately 89% sensitivity and approximately 81% specificity obtained in cross-validation and 80%/75% obtained in testing. Most expanded thyroid clonotypes (frequency above 0.001) were also found in blood, which suggests that blood repertoires may mirror thyroid immune responses. No statistical method was used to set the sample size in advance, and investigators knew the group allocation. In validation, the model predicted progression to ophthalmopathy with approximately 71% sensitivity and 72% to 85% specificity, a median of roughly seven months before onset.

The TCR beta CDR3 regions were amplified from RNA transcripts. A first-round RT-PCR of the TCR CDR3 used the HTBI primer set with the Qiagen OneStep RT-PCR kit. Libraries were constructed in a second round of multiplex PCR, after which size selection and purification were performed. The libraries were sequenced on an Illumina HiSeq2000 using paired-end 100 bp reads. The authors' pipeline ran thus. SOAPnuke was used to process the raw data, removing reads that contained adapters or uncalled bases, had a mean Phred below 15, or lacked an exact match to the constant primer or identifier. COPE v1.2.5 was used to merge high-quality paired reads, and clonotypes were defined as unique nucleotide sequences. MiTCR v1.1 was used to align clonotypes to the IMGT TRBV, TRBD and TRBJ reference segments. Only V-J combinations with frequency above 0.0001, covering 99% to 99.2% of repertoires, were analysed. A TCS score was defined as the ratio between F50 (clonal expansion) and ExV (chaos), using BLOSUM62-based TCRdist between CDR3 peptides within each V-J. Welch's t-statistics and random forest reduced approximately 520 V-J features to roughly 13, which were used in a naive Bayes classifier (R e1071). The public reads were reprocessed in TCRdb via fastp at Q25 and MiXCR, keeping in-frame beta chains. When rows share a CDR3 protein, they turn into one entry using the most common DNA and genes. The V and J calls and clone size are TCRdb's, not the authors'. A total of around 490,000 distinct CDR3 sequences appear in this sample, 15% to 20% of them only once. The top ten hold around 50% of the sample.

Sequencing input: blood. The TCR sequence derives from a middle-aged man with Graves' ophthalmopathy. The chain is assembled from TRBV28 and TRBJ2-1; 10 junctional bases match TRBD2. The CDR3: CASRPGLANNEQFF. The base sequence is TGTGCCAGCAGGCCGGGACTAGCGAACAATGAGCAGTTCTTC.